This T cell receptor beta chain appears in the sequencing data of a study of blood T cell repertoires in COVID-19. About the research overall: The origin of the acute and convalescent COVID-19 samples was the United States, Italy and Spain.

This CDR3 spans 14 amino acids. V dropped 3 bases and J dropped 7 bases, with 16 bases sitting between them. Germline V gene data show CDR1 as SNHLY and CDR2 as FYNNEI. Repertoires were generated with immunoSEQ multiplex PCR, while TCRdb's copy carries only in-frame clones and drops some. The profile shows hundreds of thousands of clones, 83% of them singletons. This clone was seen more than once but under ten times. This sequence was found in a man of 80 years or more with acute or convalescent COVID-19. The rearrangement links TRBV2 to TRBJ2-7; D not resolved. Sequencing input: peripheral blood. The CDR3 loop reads CASSEGPVLGEQYF. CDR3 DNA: TGTGCCAGCAGTGAGGGCCCAGTCTTGGGTGAGCAGTACTTC.